This T cell receptor beta chain was sequenced in a study of relationships among human T cell subsets. V gave up 3 bases and J gave up 0 bases, with 5 bases separating them. From germline, CDR1 is SGHTA and CDR2 FQGNSA. There are 13 residues in the CDR3. CD4+ cells were positively selected first, then anti-CD25 beads isolated CD4+CD25+ regulatory T cells. The T cell receptor alpha and beta CDR3 regions were amplified from mRNA by semiquantitative ARM-PCR. ARM-PCR used tagged nested gene-specific primers, then communal superprimers for exponential amplification. TCRdb used MiXCR to reprocess the multiplex PCR reads, holding one entry per CDR3 protein. The sample lists about 14,000 distinct CDR3 sequences; about 60% were seen once.

Material: Tregs sorted from blood. This receptor was identified in a middle-aged man in good health. This chain joins TRBV7-2 and TRBJ1-1; D unclear. DNA for the CDR3: TGTGCCAGCAGCTTGAGGATGAACACTGAAGCTTTCTTT. It specifies CASSLRMNTEAFF.